The text below deals with one T cell receptor beta chain. This clone was detected only once. The antigen it binds to is not known. Qualities for individual bases were not recorded, and no much larger clone is one base off. One collaborating source in Seattle enrolled patients while the patients were actively infected and followed the patients over time throughout the course of disease. Each collaborating institution followed its own protocols to collect whole blood in K2EDTA tubes. For TCRbeta analysis, collaborators shipped samples as frozen whole blood, isolated PBMCs, or DNA extracted from either of those sample types. This sample is drawn from a study of blood T cell repertoires in COVID-19 (dated by TCRdb to about 2020). Notes on the research overall: Collaborator samples came from the United States, Italy and Spain and covered acute and convalescent phases of COVID-19. The prospective study material was composed of cDNA or gDNA derived from T cells, B-cell-depleted T cells, or PBMCs. The dataset comprised deeply sampled blood TCRbeta repertoires from subjects exposed to, actively infected with, or recovered from COVID-19. A freely available public database, intended as a resource for researchers studying the immune response to SARS-CoV-2, is where the repertoires were released. Samples were obtained from the ongoing ImmuneRACE study (first 160 participants) and from 1,254 subjects provided by 6 global collaborators. A de-identified subject ID, COVID-19 status, age in years and sex were almost always included in the sample metadata. HLA class I and class II types, where available, came from metadata supplied by the sample provider rather than from assay-based typing.

General study outcomes and caveats: The quantity of clinical and demographic metadata differed by source and by participant and was supplied without curation.

The CDR3 measures 16 amino acids from cysteine to phenylalanine. The DNA shown is the 48-base CDR3, in frame from base 1. V lost 1 base and J lost 4 bases; the stretch between them is 16 bases long. The germline V gene supplies CDR1 LGHNA and CDR2 YNFKEQ. TCRbeta CDR3 regions were amplified from genomic DNA by means of the immunoSEQ Assay, a bias-controlled multiplex PCR. The paper's processing steps were these. Nucleated cell counts per sample were estimated from amplification of reference gene primers within the assay. To quantify the absolute abundance of each unique TCRbeta CDR3 rearrangement, sequence reads were collapsed and filtered. For each sample, productive Simpson clonality was calculated as the square root of Simpson's diversity index across productive rearrangements. Entries here come from immuneACCESS through TCRdb and include only in-frame sequences with V and J called. Some clones fail to appear in such tables; in the studies checked, an unresolved V gene covers under half of the shortfall, and the cause of the remainder is unknown. The D gene and trimming were derived from the DNA, and the V and J assignments and clone size from that table. This sample gives around 180,000 clones in total; about three quarters of them show up just once. Jointly, the top ten make up over 9.5% of the sample.

The source of this sequence is an elderly woman with COVID-19, enrolled during active disease. Sequenced input: peripheral blood. The chain couples TRBV4-2 to TRBJ1-2; the best D guess is TRBD1, with 5 bases matching. This receptor has the CDR3 CASSQGLGQEIYGYTF. The nucleotide sequence is given as TGTGCCAGCAGCCAAGGTTTGGGGCAGGAGATCTATGGCTACACCTTC.